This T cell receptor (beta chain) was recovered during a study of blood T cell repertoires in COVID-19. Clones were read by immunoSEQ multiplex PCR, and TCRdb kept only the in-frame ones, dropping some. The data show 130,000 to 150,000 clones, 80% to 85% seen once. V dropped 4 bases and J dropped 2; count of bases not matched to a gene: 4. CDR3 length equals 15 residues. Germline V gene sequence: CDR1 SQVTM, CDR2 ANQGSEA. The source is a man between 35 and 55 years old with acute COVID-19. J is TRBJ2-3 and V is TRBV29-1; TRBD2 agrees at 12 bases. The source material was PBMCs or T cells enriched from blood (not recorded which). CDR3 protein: CSVVGLAGHTDTQYF. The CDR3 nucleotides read TGCAGCGTTGTGGGACTAGCGGGTCACACAGATACGCAGTATTTT.